These 28 T cell receptor beta chains were sequenced from one sample in a study of regulatory T cells in long-lasting Graves disease. Regarding time point: persistent/refractory GD, antithyroid drugs over 5 years with positive TRAb. Generation of the TCR library employed RNA extracted from PBMCs. Libraries of TCR beta came from iRepertoire HTBI primers plus Arm-PCR of CDR3 regions. TCRdb re-called the multiplex PCR reads with MiXCR, one entry per CDR3 protein. The sample lists roughly 400,000 distinct CDR3 sequences; around 20% were seen once. Sequenced here: peripheral blood mononuclear cells (PBMCs), sampled when the disease was refractory, from a patient treated with antithyroid drugs. Every receptor here comes from a female donor with Graves disease.

The rearrangement uses TRBV20-1 and TRBJ2-7; D remains unclear. Germline values: CDR1 DFQATT, CDR2 SNEGSKA (reference sequence). The V and J ends lost 7 bases and 3 bases respectively, with 16 bases between them. CDR3 size: 13 residues. CDR3 bases: TGCAGTGTCTCCCGGACGGGTTACTACGAGCAGTACTTC. Its translation: CSVSRTGYYEQYF.

This clonotype has a single count. At one end, the junction sequence differs from germline, possibly due to a read error. CDR3 nucleotide sequence: TGTGCCAGCAGCCCACAGGCTTCGAATCGGCCCCAGCATTTT. This codes for CASSPQASNRPQHF. This sequence joins TRBV9 and TRBJ1-5; D perhaps matches TRBD1 (5 bases). This CDR3 region has 14 residues. Germline V gene lookup returns CDR1 SGDLS and CDR2 YYNGEE.

This clonotype appeared a few times. V is TRBV5-8 and J is TRBJ1-1, with D hard to call. Germline V gives CDR1 SGHTS, CDR2 YDEGEE. This CDR3 is 11 amino acids long. V lost 8 bases to trimming and J lost 5 bases, with 10 bases between them. CDR3 DNA: TGTGCCAGTCAATTACGTACTGAAGCTTTCTTT. The encoded protein is CASQLRTEAFF.

The rearrangement joins TRBV4-1 to TRBJ1-2; maybe TRBD1 (5 bases). The CDR3 is 13 residues long. CDR1 is MGHRA, CDR2 YSYEKL, per germline. In DNA form, the CDR3 reads TGCGCAGGCAGAGGGGCCAGCAGCTATGGCTACACCTTC. It translates to CAGRGASSYGYTF.

J is TRBJ1-3 and V is TRBV28; D possibly corresponds to TRBD1 (5 bases). The V end was cut by 3 bases, the J end by 0 bases, with 9 bases between. CDR1 is MDHEN, CDR2 SYDVKM, per germline. The CDR3 consists of 15 residues. The CDR3 protein is CASSFDSLSGNTIYF. As DNA, the CDR3 is TGTGCCAGCAGTTTCGACAGCCTCTCTGGAAACACCATATATTTT.

This clonotype has ten or more counts. This sequence joins TRBV20-1 and TRBJ1-1; perhaps TRBD1 as D (5 bases). The CDR3 totals 14 residues. Trimming stripped 4 bases from V and 0 bases from J, with 12 bases between. CDR1 and CDR2 from the germline V gene are DFQATT and SNEGSKA (reference sequence). CDR3 sequence: CSATKDTLNTEAFF. The DNA of the CDR3 is TGCAGTGCTACCAAGGACACCTTGAACACTGAAGCTTTCTTT.

Only a few counts were recorded for this clonotype. The rearrangement joins TRBV15 to TRBJ2-5; D is possibly TRBD1 or TRBD2 (6 bases each). Between the trimmed V and J ends, which lost 0 bases and 4 bases, there was a span of 27 bases. Germline V gives CDR1 LNHNV, CDR2 YYDKDF (reference sequence). CDR3 length: 20 residues. The DNA for the CDR3 is TGTGCCACCAGCAGAGAGCCCTCTGGGTTGACTAGGGGGTCAAGAGAGACCCAGTACTTC. Residues: CATSREPSGLTRGSRETQYF.

The rearrangement links TRBV4-1 to TRBJ1-1; D not certain. V lost 0 bases, J lost 4 bases, and 6 bases lay in between. Per germline, CDR1 MGHRA and CDR2 YSYEKL. The CDR3 has 13 amino acids. CDR3: CASSQDAATEAFF. DNA of the CDR3: TGCGCCAGCAGCCAAGATGCTGCCACTGAAGCTTTCTTT.

This clonotype was counted many times. The chain employs TRBV28 and TRBJ2-2; 8 bases map to TRBD2. V lost 5 bases, J lost 0 bases, and 2 bases stayed unmatched. Germline V lookup: CDR1 MDHEN, CDR2 SYDVKM. The CDR3 loop spans 15 amino acids. The CDR3 protein is CASSVGGANTGELFF. The CDR3 coding sequence is TGTGCCAGCAGTGTCGGGGGGGCGAACACCGGGGAGCTGTTTTTT.

This clonotype was counted only a few times. One junction end disagrees with the germline gene, perhaps due to a read error. The CDR3 region is CASSPQRPGEPFF. The CDR3 nucleotides read TGTGCCAGCAGCCCCCAGAGGCCCGGGGAGCCGTTTTTT. This chain uses TRBV7-2 with TRBJ2-2; possibly TRBD2 for D (5 bases). The V gene's germline CDR1 is SGHTA and CDR2 FQGNSA. The CDR3 length is 13 residues.

The J gene is TRBJ2-1, the V gene TRBV19; either TRBD1 or TRBD2 may supply D (5 bases each). Germline V gene data show CDR1 as LNHDA and CDR2 as SQIVND (reference sequence). The CDR3 length is 16 residues. V shed 5 bases and J shed 2 bases, with 16 bases lying between them. CDR3 loop: CASSGGPDTPYNEQFF. DNA for the CDR3: TGTGCCAGTAGTGGGGGTCCGGACACCCCCTACAATGAGCAGTTCTTC.

This clonotype was counted at least ten times. The gene calls are TRBV20-1 and TRBJ2-7, with D possibly matching TRBD2 (5 bases). Trimming shortened V by 0 bases and J by 3 bases, and 9 bases separated the two germline ends. This CDR3 is 13 amino acids long. Looked up from germline, CDR1 is DFQATT and CDR2 is SNEGSKA (reference sequence). CDR3 residues: CSARDEGYYEQYF. The DNA for the CDR3 is TGCAGTGCTAGAGATGAGGGCTACTACGAGCAGTACTTC.

V usage is TRBV28 and J usage is TRBJ2-2, with D perhaps matching TRBD1 or TRBD2 (6 bases each). Germline loops: CDR1 MDHEN, CDR2 SYDVKM. The V end lost 7 bases, the J end lost 7 bases, and 22 bases lay between the germline ends. This CDR3 has 16 amino acids. In nucleotides, the CDR3 is TGTGCCAGCACCCTCCTTGGAGGGGGTATGGGCGGGGAGCTGTTTTTT. Residues: CASTLLGGGMGGELFF.

This clonotype was recorded many times. V gene TRBV12-3 or TRBV12-4 combines with J gene TRBJ1-1, with D possibly matching TRBD1 (5 bases). This CDR3 contains 13 residues. The germline V and J ends were trimmed by 5 bases and 2 bases, with 9 bases remaining between them. CDR3 bases: TGTGCCAGCAGTAATGGGGGAAACACTGAAGCTTTCTTT. Translating it yields CASSNGGNTEAFF.

The genes are TRBV28 and TRBJ2-3, with TRBD2 identical over 11 bases. With 6 bases clipped from V and 10 bases from J, the junction kept 12 bases outside the gene matches. In germline, CDR1 is MDHEN, CDR2 SYDVKM. CDR3 length equals 15 residues. The CDR3 DNA follows: TGTGCCAGCAGCCGAGGGTTTAGCGGGAGGGTGTCGCAGTATTTT. This translates into CASSRGFSGRVSQYF.

The table lists this clonotype with many counts. The gene calls are TRBV15 and TRBJ2-7; 11 bases fit TRBD1. The CDR3 runs to 15 residues. Germline V gives CDR1 LNHNV, CDR2 YYDKDF (reference sequence). The V gene end was trimmed by 0 bases and the J gene end by 6 bases; junction bases not matched to a gene: 4. DNA of the CDR3: TGTGCCACCAGCAGAGATGGGACAGGGGGAAGCGAGCAGTACTTC. Its translation is CATSRDGTGGSEQYF. Filled out from reference TRBV15 and TRBJ2-7, the complete variable domain reads DAMVIQNPRYQVTQFGKPVTLSCSQTLNHNVMYWYQQKSSQAPKLLFHYYDKDFNNEADTPDNFQSRRPNTSFCFLDIRSPGLGDTAMYLCATSRDGTGGSEQYFGPGTRLTVT.

The chain uses TRBV5-5 and TRBJ1-3; D possibly corresponds to TRBD1 (6 bases). Trimming cost V 4 bases and J 6 bases, with 17 bases left between them. Germline-derived CDR1 and CDR2 are SGHKS and YYEKEE (reference sequence). The CDR3 extends over 15 amino acids. The CDR3 loop reads CASSPGTLGQNTIYF. DNA for the CDR3: TGTGCCAGCAGCCCTGGGACACTGGGTCAAAACACCATATATTTT.

This clonotype was found a few times. V and J are TRBV27 and TRBJ2-5; TRBD1 matches at 10 bases. The CDR3 sequence is 14 residues long. CDR1 and CDR2 (germline): MNHEY, SMNVEV (reference sequence). The V segment lost 6 bases and the J segment 1 base; nucleotides outside the gene matches: 2. The CDR3 DNA sequence: TGTGCCAGCAGCAGACAGGGGGCCCAAGAGACCCAGTACTTC. Translation gives CASSRQGAQETQYF.

The chain carries TRBV28 and TRBJ1-2, with TRBD1 matching over 9 bases. This CDR3 contains 14 residues. J was trimmed by 8 bases and V by 5 bases; bases with no gene match: 9. CDR1 is MDHEN, CDR2 SYDVKM, per germline. The CDR3: CASSLLGQGGGYTF. CDR3 coding DNA: TGTGCCAGCAGTCTCCTGGGACAGGGCGGAGGCTACACCTTC.

There are many counts of this clonotype. This sequence joins TRBV20-1 and TRBJ2-5; a weak D match, TRBD2 (6 bases). Germline V gene data show CDR1 as DFQATT and CDR2 as SNEGSKA (reference sequence). CDR3 length equals 13 residues. Trimming cost V 5 bases and J 0 bases, with 10 bases left between them. CDR3 protein: CSAGDWDQETQYF. CDR3 in DNA: TGCAGTGCTGGGGACTGGGACCAAGAGACCCAGTACTTC.

This clonotype was seen a handful of times. The chain combines TRBV11-3 with TRBJ2-2; TRBD1 matches 10 bases. The germline gives CDR1 SGHNT, CDR2 YENEEA. This CDR3 has 15 amino acids. V was clipped by 5 bases and J by 7 bases; unmatched bases: 7. As DNA, the CDR3 is TGTGCCAGCAGCCCCTCGACAGGGGGCATCGGGGAGCTGTTTTTT. Amino acids: CASSPSTGGIGELFF.

This clonotype was found many times. The V call is TRBV27, the J call TRBJ1-6, with unresolved D. This CDR3 comprises 14 residues. Trimming took off 2 bases at V and 9 bases at J, with 11 bases between the two ends. Germline CDR1 is MNHEY and CDR2 is SMNVEV (reference sequence). The chain's CDR3 is CASSLGGHASPLHF. Written as DNA, the CDR3 is TGTGCCAGCAGTTTAGGAGGCCATGCTTCACCCCTCCACTTT.

V is TRBV5-1 and J is TRBJ2-7; D gene ambiguous. V was shortened by 5 bases and J by 2 bases, with 5 bases between the two germline ends. Germline V lookup: CDR1 SGHRS, CDR2 YFSETQ. The CDR3 has 11 amino acids. The CDR3 is CASRPTYEQYF. CDR3 sequence (DNA): TGCGCCAGCAGACCTACCTACGAGCAGTACTTC.

This clonotype showed up just a few times. V is TRBV12-3 or TRBV12-4 and J is TRBJ1-5, with 7 bases lining up with TRBD1. This CDR3 is 15 amino acids long. V dropped 4 bases and J dropped 0; count of bases not matched to a gene: 3. CDR3 loop: CASSSGTDSNQPQHF. CDR3 sequence (DNA): TGTGCCAGCAGTTCCGGGACAGATAGCAATCAGCCCCAGCATTTT.

Ten or more counts support this clonotype. J is TRBJ2-7 and V is TRBV20-1, with D unclear. The CDR3 loop spans 12 amino acids. The V gene's germline CDR1 is DFQATT and CDR2 SNEGSKA (reference sequence). V lost 4 bases and J 4 bases, leaving 11 bases between the germline ends. CDR3 coding DNA: TGCAGTGCTATGGGCGACAATTACGAGCAGTACTTC. This codes for CSAMGDNYEQYF.

The gene calls are TRBV19 and TRBJ2-1, with 12 bases identical to TRBD2. Trimming took 4 bases from V and 7 from J; bases not matched to a gene: 5. The CDR3 spans 15 residues. Germline V gene lookup returns CDR1 LNHDA and CDR2 SQIVND (reference sequence). The CDR3 sequence: CASSKWTSGVNEQFF. The DNA for the CDR3 is TGTGCCAGTAGTAAGTGGACTAGCGGGGTAAATGAGCAGTTCTTC.

This clonotype came up once. This chain connects TRBV28 to TRBJ2-5, with 11 bases lining up with TRBD2. V was pared by 6 bases and J by 5 bases, with 8 bases of the junction left unmatched. CDR1 is MDHEN, CDR2 SYDVKM, per germline. This CDR3 is 15 amino acids long. CDR3 bases: TGTGCCAGCAGATGGAGTAGCGGGAGGGCCGAGACCCAGTACTTC. It specifies CASRWSSGRAETQYF.

V and J are TRBV7-9 and TRBJ2-7; 7 bases map to TRBD1. Germline assignment: CDR1 SEHNR and CDR2 FQNEAQ (reference sequence). The V gene end was trimmed by 5 bases and the J gene end by 3 bases; junction bases not matched to a gene: 13. CDR3 length: 16 residues. The CDR3 protein is CASSVEQGMDFYEQYF. Written as DNA, the CDR3 is TGTGCCAGCAGCGTAGAACAGGGGATGGATTTCTACGAGCAGTACTTC.